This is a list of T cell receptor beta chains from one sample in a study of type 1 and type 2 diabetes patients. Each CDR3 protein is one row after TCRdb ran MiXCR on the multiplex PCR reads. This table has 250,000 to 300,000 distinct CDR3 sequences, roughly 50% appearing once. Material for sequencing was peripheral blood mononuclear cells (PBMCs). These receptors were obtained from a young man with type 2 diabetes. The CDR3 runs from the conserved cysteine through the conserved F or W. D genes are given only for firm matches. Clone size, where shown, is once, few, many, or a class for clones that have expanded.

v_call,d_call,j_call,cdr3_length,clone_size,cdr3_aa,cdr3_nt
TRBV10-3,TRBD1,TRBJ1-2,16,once,CAISGNDRGINYGYTF,TGTGCCATCAGTGGGAATGACAGGGGGATTAACTATGGCTACACCTTC
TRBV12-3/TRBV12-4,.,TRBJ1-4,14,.,CASSPQRTNEKLFF,TGTGCCAGCTCGCCACAGAGAACTAATGAAAAACTGTTTTTT
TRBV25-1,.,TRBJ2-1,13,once,CASSETNSLEQFF,TGCGCCAGCAGTGAGACAAACAGCTTAGAGCAGTTCTTC
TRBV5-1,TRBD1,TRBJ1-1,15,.,CASKRQGTMNTEAFF,TGCGCCAGCAAAAGACAGGGCACTATGAACACTGAAGCTTTCTTT
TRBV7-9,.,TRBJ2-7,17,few,CASSLGLGGTLVYEQYF,TGTGCCAGCAGCTTAGGACTAGGAGGGACTCTCGTCTACGAGCAGTACTTC
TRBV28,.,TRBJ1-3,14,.,CASSPLWDGNTIYF,TGTGCCAGCAGTCCCCTGTGGGATGGAAACACCATATATTTT
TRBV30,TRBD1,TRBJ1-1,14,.,CAWTITGGDTEAFF,TGTGCCTGGACTATAACAGGGGGCGACACTGAAGCTTTCTTT
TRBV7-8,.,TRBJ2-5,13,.,CASSPPSRETQYF,TGTGCCAGCAGCCCACCGAGCCGAGAGACCCAGTACTTC
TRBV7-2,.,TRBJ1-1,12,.,CASSLERTEAFF,TGTGCCAGCAGCTTAGAAAGGACCGAAGCTTTCTTT
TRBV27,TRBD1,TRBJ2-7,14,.,CATRLGQGAYEQYF,TGTGCCACCCGTTTGGGACAGGGTGCTTACGAGCAGTACTTC
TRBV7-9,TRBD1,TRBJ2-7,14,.,CASTRDRGTYEQYF,TGTGCCAGCACCCGGGACAGGGGTACGTACGAGCAGTACTTC
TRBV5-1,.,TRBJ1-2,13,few,CASSPGENYGYTF,TGCGCCAGCAGCCCCGGGGAAAACTATGGCTACACCTTC
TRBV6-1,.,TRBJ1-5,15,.,CASSVGGNSNQPQHF,TGTGCCAGCAGTGTAGGGGGGAATAGCAATCAGCCCCAGCATTTT
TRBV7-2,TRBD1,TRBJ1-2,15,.,CASSSQGVSDYGYTF,TGTGCCAGCAGCTCCCAGGGGGTGTCGGACTATGGCTACACCTTC
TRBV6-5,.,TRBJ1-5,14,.,CASSYSSGNQPQHF,TGTGCCAGCAGTTACTCATCCGGTAATCAGCCCCAGCATTTT
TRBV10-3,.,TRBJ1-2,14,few,CAIRALRDQSVCTF,TGTGCCATCAGAGCTTTGAGGGACCAATCGGTTTGCACCTTC
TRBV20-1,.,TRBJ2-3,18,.,CSAGGYWDYPITTDTQYF,TGCAGTGCTGGGGGCTATTGGGACTACCCGATTACCACAGATACGCAGTATTTT
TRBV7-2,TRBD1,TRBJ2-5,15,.,CASSRKQGVGETQYF,TGTGCCAGCAGCAGAAAACAGGGGGTAGGAGAGACCCAGTACTTC
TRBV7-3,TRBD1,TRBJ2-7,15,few,CATSLGGQGRYEQYF,TGTGCCACCAGCTTAGGAGGACAGGGGAGGTACGAGCAGTACTTC
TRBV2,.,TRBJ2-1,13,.,CASTADSYNEQFF,TGTGCCAGCACGGCAGACTCCTACAATGAGCAGTTCTTC
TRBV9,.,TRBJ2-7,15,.,CASSVGSASTYEQYF,TGTGCCAGCAGCGTAGGGTCGGCTAGCACCTACGAGCAGTACTTC
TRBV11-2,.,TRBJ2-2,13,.,CASSYTNTGELFF,TGTGCCAGCAGCTACACGAACACCGGGGAGCTGTTTTTT
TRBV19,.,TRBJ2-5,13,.,CASSIWLGGTQYF,TGTGCCAGTAGTATTTGGCTCGGGGGGACCCAGTACTTC
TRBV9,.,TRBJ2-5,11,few,CASSVDGTQYF,TGTGCCAGCAGCGTAGATGGGACCCAGTACTTC
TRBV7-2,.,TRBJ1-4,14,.,CASSASRGNEKLFF,TGTGCCAGCAGCGCTAGCCGGGGAAATGAAAAACTGTTTTTT
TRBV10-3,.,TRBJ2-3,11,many,CATRGTDTQYF,TGTGCCACCCGCGGAACAGATACGCAGTATTTT